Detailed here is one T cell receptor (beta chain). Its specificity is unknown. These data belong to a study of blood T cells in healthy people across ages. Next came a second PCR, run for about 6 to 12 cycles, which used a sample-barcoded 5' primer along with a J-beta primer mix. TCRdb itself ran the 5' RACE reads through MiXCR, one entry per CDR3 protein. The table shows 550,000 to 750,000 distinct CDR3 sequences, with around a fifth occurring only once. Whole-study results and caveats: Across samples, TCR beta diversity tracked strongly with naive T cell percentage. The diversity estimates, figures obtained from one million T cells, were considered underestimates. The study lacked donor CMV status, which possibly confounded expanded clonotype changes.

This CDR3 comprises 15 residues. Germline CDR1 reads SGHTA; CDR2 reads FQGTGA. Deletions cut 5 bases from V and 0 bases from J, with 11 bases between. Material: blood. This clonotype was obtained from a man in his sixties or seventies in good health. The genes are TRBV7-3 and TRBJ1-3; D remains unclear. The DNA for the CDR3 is TGTGCCAGCAGCCTACAACCCTTCTCTGGAAACACCATATATTTT. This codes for CASSLQPFSGNTIYF. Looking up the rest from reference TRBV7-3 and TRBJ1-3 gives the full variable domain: GAGVSQTPSNKVTEKGKYVELRCDPISGHTALYWYRQSLGQGPEFLIYFQGTGAADDSGLPNDRFFAVRPEGSVSTLKIQRTERGDSAVYLCASSLQPFSGNTIYFGEGSWLTVV.